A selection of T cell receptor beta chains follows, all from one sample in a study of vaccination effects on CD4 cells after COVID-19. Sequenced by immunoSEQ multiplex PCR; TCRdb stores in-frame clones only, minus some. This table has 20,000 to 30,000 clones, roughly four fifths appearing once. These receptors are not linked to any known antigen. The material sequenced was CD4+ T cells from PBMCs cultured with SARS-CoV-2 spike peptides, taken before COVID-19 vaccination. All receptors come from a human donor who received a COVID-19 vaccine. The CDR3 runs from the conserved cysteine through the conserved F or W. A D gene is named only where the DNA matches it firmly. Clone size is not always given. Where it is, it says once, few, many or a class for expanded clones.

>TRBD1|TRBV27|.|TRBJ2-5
TGTGCCAGCAGCCGGGACAGGGCCCAAGAGACCCAGTACTTC
CASSRDRAQETQYF
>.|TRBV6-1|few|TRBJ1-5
TGTGCCAGCAGTGAAGCGCGCCCCGGCAATCAGCCCCAGCATTTT
CASSEARPGNQPQHF
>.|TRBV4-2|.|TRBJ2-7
TGTGCCAGCAGCCAAGAACGAAGACAGTATCACGAGCAGTACTTC
CASSQERRQYHEQYF
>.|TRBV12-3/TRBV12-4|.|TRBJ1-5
TGTGCCAGCAGTACCCCCGGGCCCCAGCATTTT
CASSTPGPQHF
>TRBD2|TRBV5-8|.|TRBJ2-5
TGTGCCAGCAGGAATAGCGGGAGGGAGACCCAGTACTTC
CASRNSGRETQYF
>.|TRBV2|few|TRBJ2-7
TGTGCCAGCAGTCGGAAGCCGGAGGGCTCCTACGAGCAGTACTTC
CASSRKPEGSYEQYF
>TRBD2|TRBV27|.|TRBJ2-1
TGTGCCAGCAGTCCATTAGGGCGGGGGGGTACTGAGCAGTTCTTC
CASSPLGRGGTEQFF
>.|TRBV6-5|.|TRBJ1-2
TGTGCCAGCAAACTCTATACGGCGGTTAACTATGGCTACACCTTC
CASKLYTAVNYGYTF
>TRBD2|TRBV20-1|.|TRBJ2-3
TGCAGTGCTAGTCCGGCTAGCGGGGGCACAGATACGCAGTATTTT
CSASPASGGTDTQYF
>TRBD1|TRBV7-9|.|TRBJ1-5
TGTGCCAGCAGCTCTATAGGGACAGTTAATCAGCCCCAGCATTTT
CASSSIGTVNQPQHF
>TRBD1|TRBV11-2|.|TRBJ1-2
TGTGCCAGCAGCTTAATGGGCGAGGGGGCGGTCTCTGGCTACACCTTC
CASSLMGEGAVSGYTF
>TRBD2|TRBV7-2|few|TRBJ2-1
TGTGCCAGCAGCTTATTAGCGGGAGGGCCCGGTGAGCAGTTCTTC
CASSLLAGGPGEQFF
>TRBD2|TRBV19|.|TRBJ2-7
TGTGCCAGTAGTACCAGCGGGGGACTTTGGGAGCAGTACTTC
CASSTSGGLWEQYF
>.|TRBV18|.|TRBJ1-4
TGTGCCAGCTCACTCCAGCCTCTCGCGGGGGTTGAGGAAAAACTGTTTTTT
CASSLQPLAGVEEKLFF
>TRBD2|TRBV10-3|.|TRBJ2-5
TGTGCCATCAGTGAGTCGGATAGCGGGGGGCTCAAAGAGACCCAGTACTTC
CAISESDSGGLKETQYF
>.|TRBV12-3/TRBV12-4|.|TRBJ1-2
TGTGCCAGCAGTTTGGCAGGTCCCTATGGCTACACCTTC
CASSLAGPYGYTF
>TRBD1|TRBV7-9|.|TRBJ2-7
TGTGCCAGCAGCTTCAGGCAGGGGGACTACGAGCAGTACTTC
CASSFRQGDYEQYF
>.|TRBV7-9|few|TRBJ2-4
TGTGCCAGCAGCTCAAACAGGGGGGGAAACATTCAGTACTTC
CASSSNRGGNIQYF
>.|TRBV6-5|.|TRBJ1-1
TGTGCCAGCAGTTCCCGACGGAGGTTGAACACTGAAGCTTTCTTT
CASSSRRRLNTEAFF
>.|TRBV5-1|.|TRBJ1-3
TGCGCCAGCAGCTTGGAGTATTTCGGGTTTACCGGAAACACCATATATTTT
CASSLEYFGFTGNTIYF
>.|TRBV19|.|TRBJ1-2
TGTGCCAGTAGTATAAGTGGCAGAAACTATGGCTACACCTTC
CASSISGRNYGYTF
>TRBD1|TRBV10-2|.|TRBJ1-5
TGCGCCAGCAGTGAAACAGGGGGCGGCAATCAGCCCCAGCATTTT
CASSETGGGNQPQHF
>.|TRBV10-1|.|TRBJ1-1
TGCGCCAGCAGTGAGGAGAATACAGGGCGCACTGAAGCTTTCTTT
CASSEENTGRTEAFF
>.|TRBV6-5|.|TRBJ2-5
TGTGCCAGCAGTTACTCCCTAGGGACCCAGTACTTC
CASSYSLGTQYF
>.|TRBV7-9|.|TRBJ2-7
TGTGCCAGCAGTGGGGGCGACAGGAGCTCCTACGAGCAGTACTTC
CASSGGDRSSYEQYF
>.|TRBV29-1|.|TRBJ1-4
TGCAGCGTGAATCTTCCTAATGAAAAACTGTTTTTT
CSVNLPNEKLFF
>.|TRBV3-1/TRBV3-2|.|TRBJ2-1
TGTGCCAGCAGCCAAGGGGGGGCACTAGCGTATGAGCAGTTCTTC
CASSQGGALAYEQFF
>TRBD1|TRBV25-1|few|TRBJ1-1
TGTGCCAGCAGTGTAACAGGGGGCCCGGACACTGAAGCTTTCTTT
CASSVTGGPDTEAFF
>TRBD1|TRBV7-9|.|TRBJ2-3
TGTGCCAGCAGTAGCTCGGGGACAGGGAGGGATACGAATACGCAGTATTTT
CASSSSGTGRDTNTQYF
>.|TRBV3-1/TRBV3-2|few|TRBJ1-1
TGTGCCAGCATGATGGGGGCCAGAGGTGAAGCTTTCTTT
CASMMGARGEAFF
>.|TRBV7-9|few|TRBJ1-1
TGTGCCAGCAGCAAAACTGAAGCTTTCTTT
CASSKTEAFF
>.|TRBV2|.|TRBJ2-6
TGTGCCAGCAGGGGGTCTGGGGCCAACGTCCTGACTTTC
CASRGSGANVLTF
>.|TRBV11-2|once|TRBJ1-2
TGTGCCAGCAGCTTACCAGGGCGCGGCTACACCTTC
CASSLPGRGYTF
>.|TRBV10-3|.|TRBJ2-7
TGTGCCATCAGGGGTGGGGGCAGGGGCAACGAGCAGTACTTC
CAIRGGGRGNEQYF
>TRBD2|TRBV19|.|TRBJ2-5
TGTGCCAGTAGTCCAAAGGGACTATTCCAAGAGACCCAGTACTTC
CASSPKGLFQETQYF
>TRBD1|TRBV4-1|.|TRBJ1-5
TGCGCCAGCAGCCACCCGACAGGGGGGAATCAGCCCCAGCATTTT
CASSHPTGGNQPQHF
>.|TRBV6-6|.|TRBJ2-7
TGTGCCAGCAGCTCATGGGGAGGCTACGAGCAGTACTTC
CASSSWGGYEQYF
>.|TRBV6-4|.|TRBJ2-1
TGTGCCAGCAGCGCCGAGACAGAGGCCTACAATGAGCAGTTCTTC
CASSAETEAYNEQFF
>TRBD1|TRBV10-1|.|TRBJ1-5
TGCGCCAGCAGTGGACAGGGCGGGCAGCCCCAGCATTTT
CASSGQGGQPQHF
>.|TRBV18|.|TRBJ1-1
TGTGCCAGCTCCCTTACAAGGAACACTGAAGCTTTCTTT
CASSLTRNTEAFF
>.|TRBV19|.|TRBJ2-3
TGTGCCAGTAGTATGGGCACAGATACGCAGTATTTT
CASSMGTDTQYF
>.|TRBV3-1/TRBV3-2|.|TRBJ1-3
TGTGCCAGCAGCCTGGCGGACCACGTTTGGAACACCATATATTTT
CASSLADHVWNTIYF